The clone carrying this T cell receptor beta chain was seen repeatedly, ten times or more. The data were taken from a study of regulatory T cells in long-lasting Graves disease. Libraries of TCR beta came from iRepertoire HTBI primers plus Arm-PCR of CDR3 regions. Each CDR3 protein is one row after TCRdb ran MiXCR on the multiplex PCR reads. The sample shows 300,000 to 400,000 distinct CDR3 sequences, about 14% of them seen only once. As to time point: newly diagnosed GD, antithyroid drugs for less than 3 months. Generation of the TCR library employed RNA extracted from PBMCs. The receptor was derived from a female donor with Graves disease. This specimen consisted of peripheral blood mononuclear cells (PBMCs), obtained at new diagnosis, from a patient treated with antithyroid drugs.

The CDR3 sequence: CASSSPGYEQYF. DNA of the CDR3: TGCGCCAGCAGTTCTCCGGGCTACGAGCAGTACTTC. The chain couples TRBV10-1 to TRBJ2-7; D not certain. CDR3 length equals 12 residues. The germline CDR1 and CDR2 sequences are WNHNN and SYGVQD (reference sequence). The V end was cut by 5 bases, the J end by 3 bases, with 8 bases between.